The rows below give T cell receptor beta chains drawn from one sample of a study of blood T cell repertoires in COVID-19. Assay used: immunoSEQ multiplex PCR; TCRdb lists only in-frame clones, some missing. The data show a few hundred thousand clones, less than 85% seen once. The sample was peripheral blood. All receptors derive from a woman between 18 and 29 years old with acute or convalescent COVID-19. The CDR3 runs from the conserved cysteine through the conserved F or W. Fields, in order: CDR3 DNA, CDR3 protein, D gene, J gene, clone size, V gene. D genes are given only for firm matches. Expanded clones are given a class, and other clones once, few, many or no size at all.

TGTGCCAGCAGCTCACTTTTGGGAGGTAGCGGGAAAAACACCGGGGAGCTGTTTTTT	CASSSLLGGSGKNTGELFF	TRBD2	TRBJ2-2	-	TRBV5-4
TGTGCCAGCAGCCGGCTTGACAGAAGCTATGGCTACACCTTC	CASSRLDRSYGYTF	-	TRBJ1-2	-	TRBV6-2/TRBV6-3
TGCGCCAGCAGTGAGTCAACAGGGCGCACAGATACGCAGTATTTT	CASSESTGRTDTQYF	-	TRBJ2-3	once	TRBV10-1
TGTGCCAGTAGTACCCAGCACGGGACAGGGAGATCCGAGCAGTACTTC	CASSTQHGTGRSEQYF	TRBD1	TRBJ2-7	-	TRBV19
TGTGCCAGCAGTCCCAACGAGGGGGAGGGTCAGCCCCAGCATTTT	CASSPNEGEGQPQHF	-	TRBJ1-5	-	TRBV6-4
TGTGCCAGCAGCCAAAGACTAGCCGGCTACGAGCAGTACTTC	CASSQRLAGYEQYF	TRBD2	TRBJ2-7	-	TRBV7-2
TGTGCCAGCAGTTTTTATTCTGGGGGGAACTATGGCTACACCTTC	CASSFYSGGNYGYTF	-	TRBJ1-2	-	TRBV27
TGTGCCTGGAGTGTGGGGGCGGGAGGGACAGATACGCAGTATTTT	CAWSVGAGGTDTQYF	TRBD2	TRBJ2-3	-	TRBV30
TGTGCCAGCAGTGAAGAGCCCAGACGGGGGTTCGAGCAGTACTTC	CASSEEPRRGFEQYF	-	TRBJ2-7	-	TRBV2
TGTGCCAGCAGCTTTAACAGGTGGAACTCTGGGGCCAACGTCCTGACTTTC	CASSFNRWNSGANVLTF	-	TRBJ2-6	-	TRBV11-2
TGTGCCAGCAGCTTGACGGATGAGCAGTTCTTC	CASSLTDEQFF	-	TRBJ2-1	-	TRBV5-4
TGCGCCAGCAGCCAAAATCAGGGGGTTTTCTACGAGCAGTACTTC	CASSQNQGVFYEQYF	TRBD1	TRBJ2-7	-	TRBV4-3
TGCAGCGTTGAAGGGGACAGGGAATCCTACGAGCAGTACTTC	CSVEGDRESYEQYF	TRBD1	TRBJ2-7	-	TRBV29-1
TGTGCCATCAGCGGAGGCTCTTCCTACAATGAGCAGTTCTTC	CAISGGSSYNEQFF	-	TRBJ2-1	-	TRBV10-3
TGTGCCAGCAGTTTCTCGCGGCGGTCCTACAATGAGCAGTTCTTC	CASSFSRRSYNEQFF	-	TRBJ2-1	once	TRBV6-4
TGTGCCAGTAGTATGGAGGCGTACACAGATACGCAGTATTTT	CASSMEAYTDTQYF	-	TRBJ2-3	few	TRBV19
TGTGCCAGCGGAAGGACTAGCGGCCACGAGCAGTACTTC	CASGRTSGHEQYF	TRBD2	TRBJ2-7	-	TRBV7-3
TGTGCCACCCGTAAAACCGGGACAGGTTTCTACGAGCAGTACTTC	CATRKTGTGFYEQYF	TRBD1	TRBJ2-7	-	TRBV15
TGTGCCAGTAGTATGTCGGTGGCGGGAGCGTTCGATGAGCAGTTCTTC	CASSMSVAGAFDEQFF	TRBD2	TRBJ2-1	-	TRBV19
TGTGCCAGCTCACGTAGTGGGAGCTCCTACGAGCAGTACTTC	CASSRSGSSYEQYF	-	TRBJ2-7	-	TRBV18
TGTGCCTGTGCAGTATTTCCCTTAACCCCAGTCTATGGCTACACCTTC	CACAVFPLTPVYGYTF	-	TRBJ1-2	-	TRBV30
TGTGCCAGCTATGACAGGACTAGCGGGAGAGAGACCCAGTACTTC	CASYDRTSGRETQYF	TRBD2	TRBJ2-5	-	TRBV25-1
TGTGCCAGCAGTTACTTACTGACAGGGACCATGAACACTGAAGCTTTCTTT	CASSYLLTGTMNTEAFF	TRBD1	TRBJ1-1	-	TRBV6-2/TRBV6-3
TGTGCCAGCAGTCCTTCACTAGTTCTGTCCTACAATGAGCAGTTCTTC	CASSPSLVLSYNEQFF	-	TRBJ2-1	-	TRBV6-6
TGTGCCAGCAGTTACCCCAACTACAGGGGAATTGACGAGCAGTACTTC	CASSYPNYRGIDEQYF	TRBD1	TRBJ2-7	-	TRBV6-2/TRBV6-3
TGTGCCAGCACCGCGGCCGGGGATGGAGAGACCCAGTACTTC	CASTAAGDGETQYF	-	TRBJ2-5	-	TRBV6-5
TGTGCCAGCAGTGAGGGGACAAGGAGCAATCAGCCCCAGCATTTT	CASSEGTRSNQPQHF	-	TRBJ1-5	-	TRBV2
TGTGCCAGCAGCGTGGCAGGAGGGGAGATCCAAACCGGGGAGCTGTTTTTT	CASSVAGGEIQTGELFF	-	TRBJ2-2	-	TRBV3-1/TRBV3-2
TGTGCCAGCAGCCAACACCCTCTAGCGGGAGGGCCTGGAGATACGCAGTATTTT	CASSQHPLAGGPGDTQYF	TRBD2	TRBJ2-3	-	TRBV14
TGTGCCAGCAGTTCGTCGACTAGCGGGGCATACAATGAGCAGTTCTTC	CASSSSTSGAYNEQFF	TRBD2	TRBJ2-1	-	TRBV28
TGTGCCAGCAGCTTGGAACAGGGATTCTATGGCTACACCTTC	CASSLEQGFYGYTF	-	TRBJ1-2	-	TRBV5-5